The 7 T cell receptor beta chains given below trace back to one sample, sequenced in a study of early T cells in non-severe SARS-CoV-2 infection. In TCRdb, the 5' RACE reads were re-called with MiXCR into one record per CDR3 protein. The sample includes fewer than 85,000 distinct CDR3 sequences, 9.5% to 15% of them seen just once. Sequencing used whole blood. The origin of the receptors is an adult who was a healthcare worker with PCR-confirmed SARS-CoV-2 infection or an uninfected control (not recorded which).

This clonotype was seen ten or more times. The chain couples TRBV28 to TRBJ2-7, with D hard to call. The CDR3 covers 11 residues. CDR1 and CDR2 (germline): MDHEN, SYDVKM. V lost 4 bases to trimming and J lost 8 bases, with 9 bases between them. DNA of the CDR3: TGTGCCAGCAGTTCAGGACGGAAGCAGTACTTC. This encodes CASSSGRKQYF.

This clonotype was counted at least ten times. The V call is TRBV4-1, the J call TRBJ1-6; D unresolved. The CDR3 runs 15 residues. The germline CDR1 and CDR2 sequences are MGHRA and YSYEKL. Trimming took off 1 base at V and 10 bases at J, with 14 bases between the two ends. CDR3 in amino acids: CASSQGVLLGSPLHF. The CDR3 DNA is TGCGCCAGCAGCCAAGGTGTGCTGTTAGGATCACCCCTCCACTTT.

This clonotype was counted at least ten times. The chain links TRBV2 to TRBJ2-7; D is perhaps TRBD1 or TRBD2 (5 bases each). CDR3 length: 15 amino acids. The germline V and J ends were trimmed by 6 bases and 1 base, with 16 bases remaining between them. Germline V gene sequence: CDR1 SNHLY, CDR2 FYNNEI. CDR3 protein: CASRLGRDRSYEQYF. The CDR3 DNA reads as TGTGCCAGCAGGTTGGGTCGGGACCGGTCCTACGAGCAGTACTTC.

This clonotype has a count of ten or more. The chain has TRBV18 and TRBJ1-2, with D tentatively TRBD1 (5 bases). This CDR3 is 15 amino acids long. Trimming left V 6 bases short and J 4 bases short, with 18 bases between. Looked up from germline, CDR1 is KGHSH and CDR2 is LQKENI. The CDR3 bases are TGTGCCAGCTCGCACGGGACGGCTAACCCCTATGGCTACACCTTC. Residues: CASSHGTANPYGYTF. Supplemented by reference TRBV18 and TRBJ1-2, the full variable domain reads NAGVMQNPRHLVRRRGQEARLRCSPMKGHSHVYWYRQLPEEGLKFMVYLQKENIIDESGMPKERFSAEFPKEGPSILRIQQVVRGDSAAYFCASSHGTANPYGYTFGSGTRLTVV.

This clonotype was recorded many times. In DNA form, the CDR3 reads TGTGCCAGCAGTTTACCCCGCCGGGACACTGAAGCTTTCTTT. It is translated as CASSLPRRDTEAFF. The V call is TRBV28, the J call TRBJ1-1; D ambiguous. The CDR3 extends over 14 amino acids. CDR1 and CDR2 from the germline V gene are MDHEN and SYDVKM. V lost 2 bases to trimming and J lost 3 bases, with 10 bases between them.

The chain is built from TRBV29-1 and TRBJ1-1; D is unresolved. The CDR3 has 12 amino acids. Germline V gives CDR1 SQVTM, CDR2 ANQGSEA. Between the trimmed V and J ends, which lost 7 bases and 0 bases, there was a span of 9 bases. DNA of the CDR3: TGCAGCGCCAAGCTCCTGAACACTGAAGCTTTCTTT. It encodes CSAKLLNTEAFF.

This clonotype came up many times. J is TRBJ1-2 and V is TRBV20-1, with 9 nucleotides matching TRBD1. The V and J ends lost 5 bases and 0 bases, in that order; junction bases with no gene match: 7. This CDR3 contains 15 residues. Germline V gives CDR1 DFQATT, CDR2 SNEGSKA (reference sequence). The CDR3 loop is CSARDREDANYGYTF. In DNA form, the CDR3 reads TGCAGTGCTCGGGACAGGGAGGACGCTAACTATGGCTACACCTTC.